The 30 T cell receptor beta chains below all came from one sample that was sequenced in a study of shared clonotypes between healthy human individuals. Libraries were prepared by immunoSEQ multiplex PCR; TCRdb keeps only in-frame clonotypes and omits some of them. The sample consists of over 850,000 clones, 70% to 80% of them appearing once. The sequenced material came from memory CD4+ T cells from PBMCs. Subset described: CD45RA-negative fraction. These receptors originate from a man younger than 35 in good health. Some clones in this sample may be carry-over from other donors' samples.

CDR3 amino acids: CASSQTEASGYTF. The CDR3 DNA sequence: TGTGCCAGCAGCCAAACAGAAGCGAGTGGCTACACCTTC. The V call is TRBV11-2, the J call TRBJ1-2; D is ambiguous. The germline gives CDR1 SGHAT, CDR2 FQNNGV. V was clipped by 5 bases and J by 7 bases, with 14 bases between them. The CDR3 sequence is 13 residues long.

With respect to this clone: This sample includes further DNA sequences coding for the same CDR3. The chain uses TRBV7-3 and TRBJ2-5, with D hard to call. The CDR3 runs 13 residues. V was clipped by 1 base and J by 4 bases, with 7 bases between them. Germline CDR1 and CDR2: SGHTA and FQGTGA. CDR3 coding DNA: TGTGCCAGCAGCTTAAGGCGTGGAGAGACCCAGTACTTC. This encodes CASSLRRGETQYF.

The chain combines TRBV9 with TRBJ1-2; perhaps TRBD1 as D (6 bases). The CDR3 extends over 14 amino acids. V was shortened by 6 bases and J by 2 bases, with 14 bases between the two germline ends. CDR1 and CDR2 from the germline V gene are SGDLS and YYNGEE. The CDR3 DNA is TGTGCCAGCAACCGGGGGGCGCAAAACTATGGCTACACCTTC. It encodes CASNRGAQNYGYTF.

The chain uses TRBV19 and TRBJ2-3; D is unresolved. The germline V and J ends were trimmed by 1 base and 5 bases, with 4 bases remaining between them. The CDR3 is made up of 12 amino acids. In germline, CDR1 is LNHDA, CDR2 SQIVND (reference sequence). CDR3: CASSIGEDTQYF. In nucleotides, the CDR3 is TGTGCCAGTAGTATAGGGGAAGATACGCAGTATTTT.

The chain has TRBV6-1 and TRBJ2-7, with no clear D. This CDR3 has 15 amino acids. V dropped 5 bases and J dropped 3 bases, with 17 bases sitting between them. Germline V gene sequence: CDR1 MNHNS, CDR2 SASEGT. CDR3 coding DNA: TGTGCCAGCAGTACCCGGAAGGGTGAAGACTACGAGCAGTACTTC. It codes for CASSTRKGEDYEQYF.

This chain connects TRBV6-1 to TRBJ2-6; no clear D gene. Germline assignment: CDR1 MNHNS and CDR2 SASEGT. Trimming left V 4 bases short and J 0 bases short, with 10 bases between. The CDR3 runs 16 residues. For the CDR3, the DNA is TGTGCCAGCAGTGCCTTCGGGCGCTCTGGGGCCAACGTCCTGACTTTC. Translating it yields CASSAFGRSGANVLTF.

The chain has TRBV7-2 and TRBJ2-1; TRBD1 agrees at 7 bases. Trimming at V came to 5 bases and at J to 7 bases, leaving 8 bases not matched to a gene. This CDR3 has 14 amino acids. The germline V gene encodes CDR1 SGHTA and CDR2 FQGNSA. DNA for the CDR3: TGTGCCAGCAGCGACGGACAGGTTTGGAATGAGCAGTTCTTC. It translates to CASSDGQVWNEQFF. Variable domain in full (rest from reference TRBV7-2 and TRBJ2-1): GAGVSQSPSNKVTEKGKDVELRCDPISGHTALYWYRQSLGQGLEFLIYFQGNSAPDKSGLPSDRFSAERTGGSVSTLTIQRTQQEDSAVYLCASSDGQVWNEQFFGPGTRLTVL.

This clone was observed a handful of times. The chain couples TRBV19 to TRBJ2-1; either TRBD1 or TRBD2 may fit D (6 bases each). Germline V gene sequence: CDR1 LNHDA, CDR2 SQIVND (reference sequence). CDR3 length equals 13 residues. With 8 bases removed from V and 4 bases from J, the gap between germline ends came to 12 bases. The chain's CDR3 is CASVGGAYNEQFF. The CDR3 DNA is TGTGCCAGTGTGGGGGGCGCGTACAATGAGCAGTTCTTC.

The genes are TRBV9 and TRBJ2-1; 9 bases align to TRBD2. The germline V gene has CDR1 SGDLS and CDR2 YYNGEE. J gave up 9 bases and V 4 bases, and 14 bases lay outside the gene matches. The CDR3 covers 16 residues. CDR3: CASSPWGTAGGTEQFF. CDR3 DNA: TGTGCCAGCAGCCCCTGGGGAACGGCGGGAGGGACTGAGCAGTTCTTC.

This chain uses TRBV28 with TRBJ1-4; D remains ambiguous. Germline lookup yields CDR1 MDHEN and CDR2 SYDVKM. The CDR3 is made up of 15 amino acids. Trimming took 6 bases from V and 4 from J, leaving 15 bases between them. CDR3 nucleotide sequence: TGTGCCAGCAGCCCCAACCGGGTTGTTAATGAAAAACTGTTTTTT. Its translation is CASSPNRVVNEKLFF.

This clone was counted once. J is TRBJ2-1 and V is TRBV29-1; tentatively, D is TRBD2 (6 bases). The CDR3 totals 13 residues. V shed 5 bases and J shed 2 bases, with 10 bases lying between them. The V gene's germline CDR1 is SQVTM and CDR2 ANQGSEA. DNA of the CDR3: TGCAGCGTTCTCCGGGAGCCCTACAATGAGCAGTTCTTC. Translation gives CSVLREPYNEQFF.

CDR3 coding DNA: TGTGCCAGCTCACCACGTCAAGGATCAAAAGGCGAGCAGTACTTC. This gives the protein CASSPRQGSKGEQYF. The chain is built from TRBV18 and TRBJ2-7; D is undetermined. V lost 1 base and J lost 6, with 16 bases in between. Germline CDR1 and CDR2: KGHSH and LQKENI. This CDR3 has 15 residues.

V and J are TRBV4-3 and TRBJ2-7, with D hard to call. Trimming shortened V by 0 bases and J by 3 bases, and 9 bases separated the two germline ends. Looked up from germline, CDR1 is LGHNA and CDR2 is YSLEER. The CDR3 runs to 14 residues. The DNA of the CDR3 is TGCGCCAGCAGCCAAGATACCAATTACTACGAGCAGTACTTC. Its translation: CASSQDTNYYEQYF.

V and J are TRBV11-3 and TRBJ2-1; D possibly uses TRBD1 or TRBD2 (5 bases each). This CDR3 is built from 16 residues. V was clipped by 0 bases and J by 5 bases, with 14 bases between them. Germline V gene lookup returns CDR1 SGHNT and CDR2 YENEEA. CDR3 protein: CASSLDGTRADNEQFF. CDR3 bases: TGTGCCAGCAGCTTAGATGGGACCCGGGCGGACAATGAGCAGTTCTTC.

This clone has only a few counts. The chain joins TRBV2 to TRBJ2-1, with 8 bases identical to TRBD2. The germline V gene has CDR1 SNHLY and CDR2 FYNNEI. The V segment lost 8 bases and the J segment 8 bases; nucleotides outside the gene matches: 14. The CDR3 consists of 15 residues. In nucleotides, the CDR3 is TGTGCCAGCTTTGCCTCAGCGGGAGAAGTAGATGAGCAGTTCTTC. Protein product: CASFASAGEVDEQFF. Together with reference TRBV2 and TRBJ2-1, the CDR3 gives the full variable domain: EPEVTQTPSHQVTQMGQEVILRCVPISNHLYFYWYRQILGQKVEFLVSFYNNEISEKSEIFDDQFSVERPDGSNFTLKIRSTKLEDSAMYFCASFASAGEVDEQFFGPGTRLTVL.

The rearrangement links TRBV27 to TRBJ1-1; 8 nucleotides align to TRBD1. J was trimmed by 10 bases and V by 5 bases; bases with no gene match: 18. Germline V CDR1 and CDR2: MNHEY, SMNVEV (reference sequence). The CDR3 extends over 16 amino acids. CDR3 region: CASSPRNQGAGLAAFF. CDR3 DNA sequence: TGTGCCAGCAGTCCAAGGAACCAGGGGGCAGGTCTGGCAGCTTTCTTT.

J is TRBJ1-5 and V is TRBV27, with 7 bases lining up with TRBD1. Germline V gene data show CDR1 as MNHEY and CDR2 as SMNVEV (reference sequence). J was trimmed by 7 bases and V by 5 bases; bases with no gene match: 17. The CDR3 loop spans 17 amino acids. CDR3 in DNA: TGTGCCAGCAGTCCCGGAATGGGACAGAAAAGAAACCAGCCCCAGCATTTT. It translates to CASSPGMGQKRNQPQHF.

The chain couples TRBV11-3 to TRBJ2-1, with D possibly being TRBD2 (8 bases). The CDR3 is 15 residues long. Deletions cut 5 bases from V and 4 bases from J, with 15 bases between. CDR1 and CDR2 (germline): SGHNT, YENEEA. DNA for the CDR3: TGTGCCAGCAGCCGGGGGGGACAGCCTTACAATGAGCAGTTCTTC. It yields the protein CASSRGGQPYNEQFF.

This chain links TRBV15 with TRBJ1-1, with 7 bases that match TRBD1. V lost 0 bases, J lost 1 base, and 2 bases stayed unmatched. This CDR3 contains 15 residues. Germline loops: CDR1 LNHNV, CDR2 YYDKDF (reference sequence). The CDR3, as DNA: TGTGCCACCAGCAGAGATCAGGGGGGGAACACTGAAGCTTTCTTT. Translating it yields CATSRDQGGNTEAFF. Using reference TRBV15 and TRBJ1-1 for the parts outside the CDR3, the full variable domain is DAMVIQNPRYQVTQFGKPVTLSCSQTLNHNVMYWYQQKSSQAPKLLFHYYDKDFNNEADTPDNFQSRRPNTSFCFLDIRSPGLGDTAMYLCATSRDQGGNTEAFFGQGTRLTVV.

This rearrangement joins TRBV28 to TRBJ2-7, with TRBD1 matching 9 bases. The CDR3 spans 15 residues. V lost 6 bases to trimming and J lost 4 bases; unmatched junction nucleotides: 10. Germline values: CDR1 MDHEN, CDR2 SYDVKM. The CDR3 region is CASSSPGTGKYEQYF. DNA for the CDR3: TGTGCCAGCAGCTCCCCGGGGACAGGGAAGTACGAGCAGTACTTC.

This clone was counted once. The junction does not match germline at one end; this may be a read error. The chain uses TRBV2 and TRBJ2-3; a possible D gene is TRBD2 (5 bases). The germline V gene encodes CDR1 SNHLY and CDR2 FYNNEI. The CDR3 is 16 residues long. As DNA, the CDR3 is TGTGCCAGCAGTGAACGGACGGTCCCTAGCATAGATACGCAGTATTTT. It encodes CASSERTVPSIDTQYF.

This clone was recorded at least ten times. This chain connects TRBV29-1 to TRBJ1-2, with 8 bases matching TRBD1. The germline V gene has CDR1 SQVTM and CDR2 ANQGSEA. Trimming cost V 2 bases and J 8 bases; bases outside gene matches: 7. CDR3 length: 13 amino acids. CDR3 sequence (DNA): TGCAGCGTTGAATGGCAGGGGGCGAACGGCTACACCTTC. Amino acid sequence: CSVEWQGANGYTF.

The J gene is TRBJ2-3, the V gene TRBV2; 12 bases map to TRBD2. Per the germline V gene, CDR1 is SNHLY and CDR2 is FYNNEI. The CDR3 contains 16 residues. With V trimmed by 8 bases and J by 5 bases, 11 bases remained unmatched. CDR3 region: CASERRLAGVEDTQYF. In DNA, the CDR3 is TGTGCCAGCGAAAGAAGACTAGCGGGAGTAGAAGATACGCAGTATTTT.

The chain links TRBV18 to TRBJ1-3; 8 positions agree with TRBD1. V lost 5 bases, J lost 1 base, and 4 bases stayed unmatched. There are 15 residues in the CDR3. CDR1 KGHSH and CDR2 LQKENI come from the germline V gene. CDR3 amino acids: CASSAQGVSGNTIYF. CDR3 bases: TGTGCCAGCTCAGCACAGGGGGTTTCTGGAAACACCATATATTTT.

The chain recombines TRBV29-1 with TRBJ1-1; D perhaps matches TRBD1 (6 bases). The V end lost 2 bases, the J end lost 6 bases, and 7 bases lay between the germline ends. Germline V gives CDR1 SQVTM, CDR2 ANQGSEA. This CDR3 contains 11 residues. DNA for the CDR3: TGCAGCGTTGAAACAGGGCCTGAAGCTTTCTTT. This encodes CSVETGPEAFF.

Points on this clone: With a much larger clone just one base away, this may be a read error. CDR3 protein: CASSSTDTQYF. The CDR3 nucleotides read TGTGCCAGCAGCTCCACAGATACGCAGTATTTT. The V and J genes are TRBV7-3 and TRBJ2-3, with D hard to call. The V gene's germline CDR1 is SGHTA and CDR2 FQGTGA. V was clipped by 4 bases and J by 2 bases, with 1 base between them. This CDR3 contains 11 residues.

This chain uses TRBV5-6 with TRBJ2-1; TRBD2 agrees at 11 bases. The ends lost 2 bases at V and 12 bases at J; junction bases unmatched: 10. Germline values: CDR1 SGHDT, CDR2 YYEEEE. CDR3 size: 15 residues. CDR3 nucleotides: TGTGCCAGCAGCTTCACCGGGACTAGCGGAGATTGGCAGTTCTTC. It translates to CASSFTGTSGDWQFF. The whole variable domain, remainder taken from reference TRBV5-6 and TRBJ2-1, is DAGVTQSPTHLIKTRGQQVTLRCSPKSGHDTVSWYQQALGQGPQFIFQYYEEEERQRGNFPDRFSGHQFPNYSSELNVNALLLGDSALYLCASSFTGTSGDWQFFGPGTRLTVL.

The chain recombines TRBV6-5 with TRBJ1-4; unclear D gene. V was shortened by 0 bases and J by 6 bases, with 14 bases between the two germline ends. Germline V lookup: CDR1 MNHEY, CDR2 SVGAGI. The CDR3 consists of 16 residues. The CDR3 sequence: CASSYSSAGRDEKLFF. The CDR3, as DNA: TGTGCCAGCAGTTACTCGAGCGCAGGAAGAGATGAAAAACTGTTTTTT.

Remarks on this clone: Distinct nucleotide sequences in the sample also encode this CDR3. The chain uses TRBV6-5 and TRBJ1-5; D is undetermined. The CDR3 sequence is 15 residues long. Germline-derived CDR1 and CDR2 are MNHEY and SVGAGI. V gave up 0 bases and J gave up 0 bases, with 6 bases separating them. The CDR3 DNA sequence: TGTGCCAGCAGTTACTCGCGCTATAGCAATCAGCCCCAGCATTTT. It encodes CASSYSRYSNQPQHF.

The rearrangement uses TRBV5-1 and TRBJ2-3, with no clear D. V was trimmed by 4 bases and J by 0 bases, leaving 15 bases between them. The CDR3 is made up of 16 amino acids. Per germline, CDR1 SGHRS and CDR2 YFSETQ. CDR3 in amino acids: CASSLTVGFSTDTQYF. The DNA of the CDR3 is TGCGCCAGCAGCCTAACTGTCGGGTTTAGCACAGATACGCAGTATTTT.